The T cell receptor (beta chain) described here comes from a study of blood T cell repertoires in COVID-19. Study-wide context: The United States, Italy and Spain were the sources of the acute and convalescent COVID-19 samples.

TCRdb's copy holds only in-frame clones and misses some; the assay was immunoSEQ multiplex PCR. The sample holds approximately 230,000 clones, roughly 87% seen once. CDR1 is LNHDA, CDR2 SQIVND, per germline (reference sequence). The CDR3 extends over 15 amino acids. V lost 5 bases, J lost 7 bases, and 17 bases lay in between. Across about two dozen US areas, participants ranged in age from about 18 to 100 years. Researchers sorted participants into cohorts using their self-reported clinical history. The V gene is TRBV19, the J gene TRBJ1-4, with D perhaps TRBD1 (5 bases). The TCR originated in a woman aged 25 to 39 with acute COVID-19. Sequences were obtained from PBMCs or T cells enriched from blood (not recorded which). The CDR3 protein is CASSFYRNRVEKLFF. CDR3 bases: TGTGCCAGTAGTTTCTACAGGAATCGGGTTGAAAAACTGTTTTTT.